This T cell receptor beta chain was recorded in a study of neurological immune-mediated disorders. This clonotype came up many times. MiXCR, run by TCRdb on the 5' RACE reads, gives a single entry per CDR3 protein. The sample holds approximately 70,000 distinct CDR3 sequences, less than 4% seen once. Sequencing used PBMCs. The sequence was collected from a young man with multiple sclerosis.

CDR3 loop: CASSPGQITGELFF. The DNA for the CDR3 is TGTGCCAGCAGCCCGGGACAGATCACCGGGGAGCTGTTTTTT. The rearrangement joins TRBV7-2 to TRBJ2-2; 7 bases align to TRBD1. CDR1 SGHTA and CDR2 FQGNSA come from the germline V gene. V dropped 5 bases and J dropped 4; count of bases not matched to a gene: 4. There are 14 residues in the CDR3.